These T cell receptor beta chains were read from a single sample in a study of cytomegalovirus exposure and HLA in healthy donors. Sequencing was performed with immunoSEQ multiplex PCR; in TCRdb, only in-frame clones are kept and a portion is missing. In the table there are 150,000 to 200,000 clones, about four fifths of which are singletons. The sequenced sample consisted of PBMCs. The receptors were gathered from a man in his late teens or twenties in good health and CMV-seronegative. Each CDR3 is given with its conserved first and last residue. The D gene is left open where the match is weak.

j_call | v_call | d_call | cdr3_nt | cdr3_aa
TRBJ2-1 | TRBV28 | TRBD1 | TGTGCCAGCAGTTCCTACTTCGGACAGGGCATCTACAATGAGCAGTTCTTC | CASSSYFGQGIYNEQFF
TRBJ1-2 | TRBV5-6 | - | TGTGCCAGCAGCGAGGGACTCTCCCTCTCCGGCGATGGCTACACCTTC | CASSEGLSLSGDGYTF
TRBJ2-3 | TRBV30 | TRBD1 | TGTGCCTGTCTAAGGGGGCCGGGAGATACGCAGTATTTT | CACLRGPGDTQYF
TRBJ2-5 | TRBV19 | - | TGTGCCAGTAGTATAATGCTAGGAGGGGAGACCCAGTACTTC | CASSIMLGGETQYF
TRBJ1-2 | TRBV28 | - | TGTGCCAGCAGTTTTGGAGGATATGGCTACACCTTC | CASSFGGYGYTF
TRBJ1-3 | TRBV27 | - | TGTGCCAGCAGTTTTGGAGGGCCCGGAAACACCATATATTTT | CASSFGGPGNTIYF
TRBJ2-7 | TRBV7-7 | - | TGTGCTAGCAGCTTAGGGCTGGGTCAGGTCTACGAGCAGTACTTC | CASSLGLGQVYEQYF
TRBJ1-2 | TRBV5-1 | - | TGCGCCAGCAGCACAGGTTTTCCGGCTACAAACTTC | CASSTGFPATNF
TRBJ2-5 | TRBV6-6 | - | TGTGCCAGCAGTTACTTGCGGGGGCTACAAGAGACCCAGTACTTC | CASSYLRGLQETQYF
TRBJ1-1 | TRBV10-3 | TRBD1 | TGTGCCATCAGGATTACGGGACAGATGAACACTGAAGCTTTCTTT | CAIRITGQMNTEAFF
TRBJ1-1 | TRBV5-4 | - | TGTGCCAGCAGCTGGACAGTGAACACTGAAGCTTTCTTT | CASSWTVNTEAFF